This TCR beta chain was retrieved from a study of T cell responses to AZD1222 COVID-19 vaccine. The study, taken as a whole, reports: Baseline antibody screening turned up just a handful of seropositive AZD1222 recipients. Distributed over spike, vaccine-associated CD4 TCRs predominated at 160-218 and 743-854.

As regards this clone: As yet, its antigen is unknown.

Generated by immunoSEQ multiplex PCR, the TCRdb table keeps only in-frame clones and is missing some. The repertoire consists of approximately 100,000 clones, with around nine tenths occurring once and the leading ten covering roughly a sixth. V lost 4 bases and J 0 bases, leaving 13 bases between the germline ends. CDR1 SQVTM and CDR2 ANQGSEA come from the germline V gene. This CDR3 spans 14 amino acids. The receptor was isolated from an adult in good health. The chain recombines TRBV29-1 with TRBJ2-7; D is undetermined. Sample: peripheral blood, taken on day 0 of AZD1222 vaccination. CDR3 in amino acids: CSVVLGNPSYEQYF. The CDR3 region has the DNA TGCAGCGTTGTTCTAGGGAATCCCTCCTACGAGCAGTACTTC.